These T cell receptor beta chains were read from a single sample in a study of CD8 T cells in ankylosing spondylitis. TCRdb reanalysed the 5' RACE reads using MiXCR and keeps one entry per CDR3 protein. The sample carries 150,000 to 200,000 distinct CDR3 sequences, 10% to 15% recorded once. The specimen was blood, either unsorted or a sorted T cell fraction (not recorded which). The receptors here all came from a female donor with ankylosing spondylitis or in good health (not recorded which). Each CDR3 is given with its conserved first and last residue. Fields, in order: V gene, D gene, clone size, J gene, CDR3 DNA, CDR3 protein. A D gene is named only where the DNA matches it firmly. Size tells how often a clone was seen (once, few, many) or the class of an expanded clone, and some rows leave it out.

v_call: TRBV5-1
d_call: TRBD1
clone_size: many
j_call: TRBJ2-1
cdr3_nt: TGCGCCAGCAGCTTTGACAGGGGGGCGCGCGATGAGCAGTTCTTC
cdr3_aa: CASSFDRGARDEQFF

v_call: TRBV5-1
d_call: .
clone_size: .
j_call: TRBJ2-2
cdr3_nt: TGCGCCAGCAGCCACCAGACCGGGGAGCTGTTTTTT
cdr3_aa: CASSHQTGELFF

v_call: TRBV5-1
d_call: .
clone_size: many
j_call: TRBJ1-1
cdr3_nt: TGCGCCAGCAGCTTGAATCTGGGCAGTAGGACTGAAGCTTTCTTT
cdr3_aa: CASSLNLGSRTEAFF

v_call: TRBV20-1
d_call: .
clone_size: many
j_call: TRBJ2-5
cdr3_nt: TGCAGTGCTCTTTCGACTCACCGGGGTAAAGAGACCCAGTACTTC
cdr3_aa: CSALSTHRGKETQYF

v_call: TRBV10-3
d_call: .
clone_size: many
j_call: TRBJ2-7
cdr3_nt: TGTGCCACAACCGGGACGACGAGCTCCTACGAGCAGTACTTC
cdr3_aa: CATTGTTSSYEQYF

v_call: TRBV6-2/TRBV6-3
d_call: TRBD2
clone_size: many
j_call: TRBJ2-5
cdr3_nt: TGTGCCAGCAGTTACTCGACGCGGGAGATGAATCGAGAGACCCAGTACTTC
cdr3_aa: CASSYSTREMNRETQYF

v_call: TRBV12-3/TRBV12-4
d_call: .
clone_size: .
j_call: TRBJ2-7
cdr3_nt: TGTGCCAGCAGTCCGGCGGGATCCGGGAACGAGCAGTACTTC
cdr3_aa: CASSPAGSGNEQYF

v_call: TRBV6-6
d_call: .
clone_size: few
j_call: TRBJ2-5
cdr3_nt: TGTGCCAGCACCACTGGAGTAGAGGAGACCCAGTACTTC
cdr3_aa: CASTTGVEETQYF

v_call: TRBV20-1
d_call: TRBD1
clone_size: many
j_call: TRBJ1-5
cdr3_nt: TGCAGTGCTAGAGATTGGGACAGGGGGCACAATCAGCCCCAGCATTTT
cdr3_aa: CSARDWDRGHNQPQHF

v_call: TRBV25-1
d_call: .
clone_size: few
j_call: TRBJ1-6
cdr3_nt: TGTGCCAGCAGTGAATTCTGGACGGGGGGGCCCCTCCACTTT
cdr3_aa: CASSEFWTGGPLHF

v_call: TRBV19
d_call: TRBD2
clone_size: .
j_call: TRBJ2-2
cdr3_nt: TGTGCCAGTAGTGGGCGGGGGGTTAACACCGGGGAGCTGTTTTTT
cdr3_aa: CASSGRGVNTGELFF

v_call: TRBV6-5
d_call: .
clone_size: few
j_call: TRBJ2-3
cdr3_nt: TGTGCCAGCAGTTGGACCTACGGTCGAGCAGATACGCAGTATTTT
cdr3_aa: CASSWTYGRADTQYF

v_call: TRBV20-1
d_call: TRBD2
clone_size: few
j_call: TRBJ2-1
cdr3_nt: TGCAGTGCGAGGAGGGACCTAGCGGTAAATGAGCAGTTCTTC
cdr3_aa: CSARRDLAVNEQFF

v_call: TRBV5-1
d_call: .
clone_size: many
j_call: TRBJ2-7
cdr3_nt: TGCGCCAGCAGCCCGGGTACTAACCTCGAGCAGTACTTC
cdr3_aa: CASSPGTNLEQYF

v_call: TRBV7-2
d_call: .
clone_size: few
j_call: TRBJ2-3
cdr3_nt: TGTGCCAGCAGCTTCCCTAGCAGCGGCACAGATACGCAGTATTTT
cdr3_aa: CASSFPSSGTDTQYF

v_call: TRBV5-4
d_call: .
clone_size: .
j_call: TRBJ1-2
cdr3_nt: TGTGCCAGCAGGGACAGACGGGGCGGTTATGGCTACACCTTC
cdr3_aa: CASRDRRGGYGYTF

v_call: TRBV7-2
d_call: TRBD2
clone_size: .
j_call: TRBJ2-5
cdr3_nt: TGTGCCAGCAGCTTAATAGCGGGGGTACAAGAGACCCAGTACTTC
cdr3_aa: CASSLIAGVQETQYF

v_call: TRBV27
d_call: .
clone_size: many
j_call: TRBJ2-3
cdr3_nt: TGTGCCAGCAGAAGGACAGCAGATACGCAGTATTTT
cdr3_aa: CASRRTADTQYF

v_call: TRBV27
d_call: TRBD2
clone_size: many
j_call: TRBJ2-7
cdr3_nt: TGTGCCAGCGGTAGCGGGAGGGGCTACGAGCAGTACTTC
cdr3_aa: CASGSGRGYEQYF

v_call: TRBV27
d_call: .
clone_size: .
j_call: TRBJ2-3
cdr3_nt: TGTGCCAGCAGCCCGACTAGACGTATAAGCACAGATACGCAGTATTTT
cdr3_aa: CASSPTRRISTDTQYF

v_call: TRBV3-1
d_call: .
clone_size: many
j_call: TRBJ2-5
cdr3_nt: TGTGCCAGCAGCCAAGAAACTAGCCGGACCCAATACTTC
cdr3_aa: CASSQETSRTQYF

v_call: TRBV10-3
d_call: TRBD1
clone_size: many
j_call: TRBJ1-4
cdr3_nt: TGTGCCATCAGATCCGGGACAGTGAATGAAAAACTGTTTTTT
cdr3_aa: CAIRSGTVNEKLFF

v_call: TRBV6-4
d_call: TRBD2
clone_size: few
j_call: TRBJ2-1
cdr3_nt: TGTGCCAGCAGTGGACTAGCGGGAGGGCCTTTTAGCCACAATGAGCAGTTCTTC
cdr3_aa: CASSGLAGGPFSHNEQFF

v_call: TRBV12-3/TRBV12-4
d_call: .
clone_size: many
j_call: TRBJ2-1
cdr3_nt: TGTGCCAGCACCCCCCTTGATGGGACCTCCTACAATGAGCAGTTCTTC
cdr3_aa: CASTPLDGTSYNEQFF

v_call: TRBV2
d_call: TRBD1
clone_size: few
j_call: TRBJ2-7
cdr3_nt: TGTGCCAGCCGGACAGGGGATACGTACGAGCAGTACTTC
cdr3_aa: CASRTGDTYEQYF

v_call: TRBV6-1
d_call: TRBD1
clone_size: many
j_call: TRBJ1-4
cdr3_nt: TGTGCCAGCAGTGAAACAGGGGGCTCTAATGAAAAACTGTTTTTT
cdr3_aa: CASSETGGSNEKLFF

v_call: TRBV24-1
d_call: .
clone_size: many
j_call: TRBJ1-2
cdr3_nt: TGTGCCACCAGTGACCGCCGGACCTTTGATGGCTACACCTTC
cdr3_aa: CATSDRRTFDGYTF

v_call: TRBV4-2
d_call: TRBD2
clone_size: .
j_call: TRBJ2-3
cdr3_nt: TGTGCCAGCAGCCAGGATCGGACTAGCCGCACAGATACGCAGTATTTT
cdr3_aa: CASSQDRTSRTDTQYF

v_call: TRBV6-2/TRBV6-3
d_call: .
clone_size: .
j_call: TRBJ2-3
cdr3_nt: TGTGCCAGCAGTTACAGCGGACGCCGGGGCTCGGATACGCAGTATTTT
cdr3_aa: CASSYSGRRGSDTQYF

v_call: TRBV29-1
d_call: .
clone_size: many
j_call: TRBJ2-7
cdr3_nt: TGCAGCGTTGAATCCGGGGGAAACGAGCAGTACTTC
cdr3_aa: CSVESGGNEQYF